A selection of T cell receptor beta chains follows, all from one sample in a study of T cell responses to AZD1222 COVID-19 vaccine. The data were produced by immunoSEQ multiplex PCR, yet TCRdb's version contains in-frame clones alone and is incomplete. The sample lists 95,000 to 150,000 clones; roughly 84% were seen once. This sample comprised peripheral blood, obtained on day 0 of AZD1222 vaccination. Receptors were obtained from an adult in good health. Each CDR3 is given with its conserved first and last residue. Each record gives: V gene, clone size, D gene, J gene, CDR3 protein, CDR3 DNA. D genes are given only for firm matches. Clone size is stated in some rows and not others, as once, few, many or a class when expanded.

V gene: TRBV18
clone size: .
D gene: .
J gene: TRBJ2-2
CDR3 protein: CASSPRTTVTGELFF
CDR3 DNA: TGTGCCAGCTCACCACGAACTACCGTCACCGGGGAGCTGTTTTTT

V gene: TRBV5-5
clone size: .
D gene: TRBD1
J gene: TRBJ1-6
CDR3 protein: CASSSSGQGRDSPLHF
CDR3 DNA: TGTGCCAGCAGTTCCTCTGGACAGGGGAGGGATTCACCCCTCCACTTT

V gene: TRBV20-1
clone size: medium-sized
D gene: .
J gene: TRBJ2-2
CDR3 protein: CSARITGELFF
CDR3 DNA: TGCAGTGCCAGGATCACCGGGGAGCTGTTTTTT

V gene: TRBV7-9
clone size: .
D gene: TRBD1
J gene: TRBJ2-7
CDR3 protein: CASSLGQRGPEQYF
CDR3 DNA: TGTGCCAGCAGCTTAGGCCAGAGGGGGCCCGAGCAGTACTTC

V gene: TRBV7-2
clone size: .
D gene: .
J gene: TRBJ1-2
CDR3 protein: CASSLVIGTRGYGYTF
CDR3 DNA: TGTGCCAGCAGCTTAGTGATAGGGACCAGGGGCTATGGCTACACCTTC

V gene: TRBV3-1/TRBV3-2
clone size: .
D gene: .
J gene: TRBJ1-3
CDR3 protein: CASSRGRISGNSGNTIYF
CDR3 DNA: TGTGCCAGCAGCCGTGGACGCATCTCTGGAAATTCTGGAAACACCATATATTTT

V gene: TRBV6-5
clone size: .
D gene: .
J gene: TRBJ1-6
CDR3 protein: CASSYLEESPLHF
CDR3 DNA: TGTGCCAGCAGTTACCTTGAAGAGTCACCCCTCCACTTT

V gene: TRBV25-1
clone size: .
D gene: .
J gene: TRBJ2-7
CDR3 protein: CASSESGNSHEQYF
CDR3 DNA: TGTGCCAGCAGTGAATCGGGCAATTCCCACGAGCAGTACTTC

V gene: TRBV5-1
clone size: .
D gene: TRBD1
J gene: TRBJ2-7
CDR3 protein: CASSPQTSGTASHEQYF
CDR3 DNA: TGCGCCAGCAGCCCCCAAACCTCCGGGACAGCCAGCCACGAGCAGTACTTC

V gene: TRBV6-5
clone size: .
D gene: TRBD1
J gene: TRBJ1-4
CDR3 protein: CASSPQGTGRMKLFF
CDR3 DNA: TGTGCCAGCTCGCCACAGGGGACGGGGAGAATGAAACTGTTTTTT

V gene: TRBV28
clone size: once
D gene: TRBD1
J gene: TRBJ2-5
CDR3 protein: CASSGPGTGSQETQYF
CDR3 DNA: TGTGCCAGCAGTGGGCCCGGGACAGGGAGCCAAGAGACCCAGTACTTC

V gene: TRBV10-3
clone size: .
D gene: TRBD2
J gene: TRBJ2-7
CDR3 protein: CAISDRTSGRIEQYF
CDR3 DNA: TGTGCCATCAGTGACCGGACTAGCGGGAGGATCGAGCAGTACTTC

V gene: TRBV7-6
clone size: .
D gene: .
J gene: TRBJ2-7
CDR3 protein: CASSDSDGQYF
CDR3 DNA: TGTGCCAGCAGCGACAGCGATGGGCAGTACTTC

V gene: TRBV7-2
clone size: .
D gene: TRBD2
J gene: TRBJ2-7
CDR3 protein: CASSSTSGRYEQYF
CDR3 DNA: TGTGCCAGCAGCTCAACTAGCGGGAGGTACGAGCAGTACTTC

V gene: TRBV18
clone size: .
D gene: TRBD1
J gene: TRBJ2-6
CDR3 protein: CASSRGTGISGANVLTF
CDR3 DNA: TGTGCCAGCTCACGGGGGACAGGGATCTCTGGGGCCAACGTCCTGACTTTC

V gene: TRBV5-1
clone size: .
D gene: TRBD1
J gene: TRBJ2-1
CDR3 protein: CASSDRGAYNEQFF
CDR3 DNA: TGCGCCAGCAGTGACAGGGGCGCCTACAATGAGCAGTTCTTC

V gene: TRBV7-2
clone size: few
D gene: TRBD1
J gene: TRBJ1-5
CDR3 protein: CASSLVGGTVNQPQHF
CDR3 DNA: TGTGCCAGCAGCTTAGTGGGTGGGACAGTAAATCAGCCCCAGCATTTT

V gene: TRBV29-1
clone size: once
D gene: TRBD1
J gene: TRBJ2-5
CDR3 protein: CSVEDGTAQETQYF
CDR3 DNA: TGCAGCGTTGAAGATGGGACAGCACAAGAGACCCAGTACTTC

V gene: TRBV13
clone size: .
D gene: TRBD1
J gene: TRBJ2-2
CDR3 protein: CASSSMDRGEAGELFF
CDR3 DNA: TGTGCCAGCAGCTCAATGGACAGGGGGGAAGCCGGGGAGCTGTTTTTT

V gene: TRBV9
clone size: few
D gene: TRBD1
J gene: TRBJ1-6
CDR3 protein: CASSPRDRGGSPLHF
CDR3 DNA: TGTGCCAGCAGCCCCCGGGACAGGGGTGGATCACCCCTCCACTTT

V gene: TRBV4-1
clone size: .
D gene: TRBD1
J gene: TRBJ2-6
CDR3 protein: CASSQGDRAGANVLTF
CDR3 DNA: TGCGCCAGCAGCCAAGGGGACAGGGCTGGGGCCAACGTCCTGACTTTC

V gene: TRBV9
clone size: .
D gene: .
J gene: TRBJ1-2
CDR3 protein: CASSVGGGTGANYGYTF
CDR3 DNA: TGTGCCAGCAGCGTAGGAGGAGGGACGGGCGCTAACTATGGCTACACCTTC

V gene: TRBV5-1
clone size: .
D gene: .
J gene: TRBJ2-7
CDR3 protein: CASSNKTGPLGGQYF
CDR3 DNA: TGCGCCAGCAGCAATAAGACAGGCCCTTTGGGAGGGCAGTACTTC

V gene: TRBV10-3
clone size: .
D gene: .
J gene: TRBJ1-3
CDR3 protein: CATRGDNSGNTIYF
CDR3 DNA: TGTGCCACGAGAGGGGACAACTCTGGAAACACCATATATTTT

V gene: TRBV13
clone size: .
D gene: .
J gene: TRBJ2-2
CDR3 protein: CASSLGTGELFF
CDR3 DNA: TGTGCCAGCAGCTTGGGTACCGGGGAGCTGTTTTTT

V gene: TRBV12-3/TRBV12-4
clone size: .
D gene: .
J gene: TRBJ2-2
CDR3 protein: CASSLARELFF
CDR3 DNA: TGTGCCAGCAGCCTCGCTCGGGAGCTGTTTTTT

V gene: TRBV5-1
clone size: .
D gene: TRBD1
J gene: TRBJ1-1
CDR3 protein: CASSGRSGTGLNTEAFF
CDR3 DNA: TGCGCCAGCAGCGGACGATCCGGGACAGGGTTGAACACTGAAGCTTTCTTT

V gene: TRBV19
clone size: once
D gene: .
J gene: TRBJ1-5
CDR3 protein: CASSPGHWQPQHF
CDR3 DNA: TGTGCCAGTAGCCCGGGGCACTGGCAGCCCCAGCATTTT

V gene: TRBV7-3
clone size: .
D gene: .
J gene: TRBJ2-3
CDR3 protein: CASSSTDTQYF
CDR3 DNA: TGTGCCAGCAGCTCTACAGATACGCAGTATTTT

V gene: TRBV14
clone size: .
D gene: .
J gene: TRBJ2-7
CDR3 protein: CASSQDLFLRQYF
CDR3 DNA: TGTGCCAGCAGCCAAGATCTTTTTTTGCGGCAGTACTTC

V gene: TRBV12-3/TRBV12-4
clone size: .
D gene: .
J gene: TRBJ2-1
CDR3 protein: CASSLATNEQFF
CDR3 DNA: TGTGCCAGCTCTCTTGCCACCAATGAGCAGTTCTTC

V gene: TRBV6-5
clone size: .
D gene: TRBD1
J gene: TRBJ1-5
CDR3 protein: CATRQGDYSNQPQHF
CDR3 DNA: TGTGCCACTAGACAGGGGGACTATAGCAATCAGCCCCAGCATTTT

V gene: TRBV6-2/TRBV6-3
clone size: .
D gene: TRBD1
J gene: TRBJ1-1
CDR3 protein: CASSYPGTGGGGSQAFF
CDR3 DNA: TGTGCCAGCAGTTACCCCGGGACAGGGGGCGGGGGCAGCCAAGCTTTCTTT

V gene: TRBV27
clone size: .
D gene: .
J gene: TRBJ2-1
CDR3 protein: CASSLSGSSYNEQFF
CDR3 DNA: TGTGCCAGCAGTCTTAGCGGTAGCTCCTACAATGAGCAGTTCTTC

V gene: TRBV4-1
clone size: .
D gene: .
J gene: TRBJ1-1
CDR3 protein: CASSQAFAQNTEAFF
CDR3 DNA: TGCGCCAGCAGCCAAGCTTTTGCGCAGAACACTGAAGCTTTCTTT

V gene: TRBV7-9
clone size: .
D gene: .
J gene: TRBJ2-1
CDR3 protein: CASSLDSPGQFF
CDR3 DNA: TGTGCCAGCAGCTTAGATTCCCCCGGGCAGTTCTTC

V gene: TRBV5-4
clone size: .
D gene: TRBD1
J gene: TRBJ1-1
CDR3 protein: CASSEGAGMNTEAFF
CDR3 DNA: TGTGCCAGCAGCGAGGGGGCGGGGATGAACACTGAAGCTTTCTTT